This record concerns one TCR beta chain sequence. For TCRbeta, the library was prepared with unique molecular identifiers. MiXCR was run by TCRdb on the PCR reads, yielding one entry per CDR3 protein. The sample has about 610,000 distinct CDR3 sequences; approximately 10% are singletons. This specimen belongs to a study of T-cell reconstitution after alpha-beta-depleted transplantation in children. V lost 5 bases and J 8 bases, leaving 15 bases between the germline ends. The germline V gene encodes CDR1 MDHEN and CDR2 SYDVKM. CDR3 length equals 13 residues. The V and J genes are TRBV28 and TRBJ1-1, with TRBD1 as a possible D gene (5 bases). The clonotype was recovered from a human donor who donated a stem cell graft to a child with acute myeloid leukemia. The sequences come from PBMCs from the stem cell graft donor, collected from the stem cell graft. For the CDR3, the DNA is TGTGCCAGCAGTCTACGGGACTTTTTAGAAGCTTTCTTT. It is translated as CASSLRDFLEAFF.